Detailed here is one T cell receptor (beta chain). Its antigen is currently unknown. This entry comes from a study of cytomegalovirus exposure and HLA in healthy donors. In germline, CDR1 is MGHDK, CDR2 SYGVNS. This CDR3 comprises 16 residues. The trim removed 1 base at V and 6 bases at J, leaving 4 bases unmatched. Study-level results: Across all donors, roughly uniform sequencing depth was an assumption of the presence/absence analyses. Analysis was carried out at a later point, and it linked a missense DCLRE1C variant to TCR beta V- and J-gene trimming. Donor immune exposure was known only as CMV serostatus.

Vbeta (60) and Jbeta (13) primers were used in the PCR. Sequencing used immunoSEQ multiplex PCR; TCRdb keeps in-frame clones, though not all of them. This table has nearly 95,000 clones, approximately 57% appearing once. This sequence was found in a woman aged 25 to 39 in good health and CMV-seronegative. The V and J genes are TRBV25-1 and TRBJ2-1; TRBD2 matches 12 bases. The sample was PBMCs. CDR3 residues: CASSEFGLAGPNEQFF. DNA for the CDR3: TGTGCCAGCAGTGAATTCGGACTAGCGGGGCCCAATGAGCAGTTCTTC.